The sequence of this T cell receptor (beta chain) was determined in a study of graft-versus-host responses after intestinal transplantation. Study-level background: Tacrolimus and steroids were given for two to four years to all recipients after anti-thymocyte globulin induction. Study-level points and caveats: Among recipient marrow samples, GvH clones were found; some appeared first in ileum or blood.

Germline lookup yields CDR1 MDHEN and CDR2 SYDVKM. The CDR3 is 14 amino acids. The germline V and J ends were trimmed by 8 bases and 12 bases, with 25 bases remaining between them. The responders that had proliferated, CFSE-low CD3+CD4+ and CD3+CD8+ cells, were sorted after the reaction. Method: immunoSEQ multiplex PCR; TCRdb's copy keeps in-frame clones and lacks some. This table has around 19,000 clones, around 33% appearing once. The sequence was collected from a human patient who was an organ donor for intestinal transplantation. The V and J genes are TRBV28 and TRBJ1-1; weak D call: TRBD1 (5 bases). The material sequenced was alloreactive CD4+ T cells from a mixed lymphocyte reaction culture, taken before transplantation. The subset here: CFSE-low proliferating T cells sorted from roughly 6-day pre-transplant mixed lymphocyte reaction (GvH or HvG direction). The CDR3 bases are TGTGCCAGCGGATACCGCCGCGCAGGGCTTTCGTCTTTCTTT. It translates to CASGYRRAGLSSFF.